The 25 T cell receptor beta chains below come from one sample, sequenced in a study of Ad26.COV2.S vaccination and SARS-CoV-2 variants. TCRdb's table, derived via immunoSEQ multiplex PCR, lists solely in-frame clones and lacks some. Seen here are 43,000 or so clones, approximately 83% observed once, and the top ten hold around 47%. The specimen comprised peripheral blood, sampled after recovery from COVID-19. All receptors come from a human donor who had recovered from COVID-19.

The chain has TRBV11-2 and TRBJ1-1, with D hard to call. Per germline, CDR1 SGHAT and CDR2 FQNNGV. CDR3 length equals 13 residues. V lost 5 bases, J lost 4 bases, and 11 bases lay in between. The CDR3 protein is CASSISTVTEAFF. In DNA, the CDR3 is TGTGCCAGCAGCATTAGCACAGTCACTGAAGCTTTCTTT.

CDR3 DNA sequence: TGTGCCATCCGAAACAACTCCTACGAGCAGTACGTC. Amino acids: CAIRNNSYEQYV. The chain carries TRBV10-3 and TRBJ2-7; D remains ambiguous. V lost 8 bases to trimming and J lost 0 bases, with 8 bases between them. The CDR3 contains 12 residues. Germline CDR1 ENHRY, CDR2 SYGVKD.

The gene calls are TRBV5-1 and TRBJ1-1, with D perhaps matching TRBD1 (6 bases). CDR1 SGHRS and CDR2 YFSETQ come from the germline V gene. V was pared by 4 bases and J by 1 base, with 14 bases between. This CDR3 spans 15 amino acids. This CDR3 reads CASSINPGANTEAFF. CDR3 bases: TGCGCCAGCAGCATAAACCCGGGGGCGAACACTGAAGCTTTCTTT.

V and J are TRBV24-1 and TRBJ2-1; no firm D call. The V gene lost 1 base and the J gene lost 6 bases, with 6 bases spanning the gap. This CDR3 is built from 13 residues. Germline V gene lookup returns CDR1 KGHDR and CDR2 SFDVKD. The CDR3 nucleotides are TGTGCCACCAGTGATTTAGTAACCAATGAGCAGTTCTTC. This encodes CATSDLVTNEQFF.

The V and J genes are TRBV7-3 and TRBJ1-1; D is unresolved. The CDR3 is 13 residues long. V was cut by 3 bases and J by 1 base, with 6 bases left in between. Germline V CDR1 and CDR2: SGHTA, FQGTGA. The CDR3 reads CASSFQPNTEAFF. The CDR3 bases are TGTGCCAGCAGCTTTCAGCCGAACACTGAAGCTTTCTTT. The whole variable domain, remainder taken from reference TRBV7-3 and TRBJ1-1, is GAGVSQTPSNKVTEKGKYVELRCDPISGHTALYWYRQSLGQGPEFLIYFQGTGAADDSGLPNDRFFAVRPEGSVSTLKIQRTERGDSAVYLCASSFQPNTEAFFGQGTRLTVV.

This clone is a singleton in its sample. The rearrangement links TRBV6-6 to TRBJ1-6; D remains ambiguous. The CDR3 has 20 amino acids. Per germline, CDR1 MNHNY and CDR2 SVGAGI (reference sequence). The V end lost 5 bases, the J end lost 0 bases, and 23 bases lay between the germline ends. The CDR3 bases are TGTGCCAGCAGTCCGTCCCCTTCAGTCACACAGAGCTCCTATAATTCACCCCTCCACTTT. It translates to CASSPSPSVTQSSYNSPLHF.

The rearrangement uses TRBV18 and TRBJ1-1; 8 nucleotides agree with TRBD1. CDR3 size: 15 residues. V shed 2 bases and J 1 base; nucleotides not matched to a gene: 3. Germline V gene sequence: CDR1 KGHSH, CDR2 LQKENI. In DNA, the CDR3 is TGTGCCAGCTCACCAATGGGGACAGGGAACACTGAAGCTTTCTTT. Amino acid sequence: CASSPMGTGNTEAFF.

This chain uses TRBV4-1 with TRBJ2-7, with D perhaps TRBD1 (5 bases). The CDR3 loop spans 13 amino acids. CDR1 and CDR2 (germline): MGHRA, YSYEKL. With 3 bases removed from V and 5 bases from J, the gap between germline ends came to 11 bases. CDR3 bases: TGCGCCAGCAGCCACTCCGACAGTGACGAGCAGTACGTC. Translation: CASSHSDSDEQYV.

The chain combines TRBV11-2 with TRBJ2-5; possible D gene TRBD1, 8 bases. CDR1 and CDR2 (germline): SGHAT, FQNNGV. The CDR3 is made up of 14 amino acids. Trimming left V 5 bases short and J 2 bases short, with 12 bases between. This CDR3 is CASSGQGGQETQYF. The DNA for the CDR3 is TGTGCCAGCAGCGGACAGGGAGGGCAAGAGACCCAGTACTTC.

The chain combines TRBV4-1 with TRBJ2-1, with 8 bases aligning to TRBD2. The V segment lost 4 bases and the J segment 8 bases; nucleotides outside the gene matches: 13. Germline V gene lookup returns CDR1 MGHRA and CDR2 YSYEKL. The CDR3 totals 16 residues. The CDR3 loop is CASSPGRGVEIDEQFF. CDR3 bases: TGCGCCAGCAGCCCCGGGAGGGGGGTGGAAATCGATGAGCAGTTCTTC.

The V gene is TRBV5-6, the J gene TRBJ1-2; 7 bases match TRBD1. The CDR3 runs 13 residues. Germline-derived CDR1 and CDR2 are SGHDT and YYEEEE. V trimming: 4 bases; J trimming: 7 bases; junction bases outside the gene matches: 7. CDR3 in amino acids: CASSPQTGLGYTF. The CDR3 nucleotides are TGTGCCAGCAGCCCTCAGACAGGGCTTGGCTACACCTTC.

The chain joins TRBV6-5 to TRBJ1-4, with 8 bases fitting TRBD1. CDR1 and CDR2 from the germline V gene are MNHEY and SVGAGI. V lost 5 bases, J lost 6 bases, and 8 bases stayed unmatched. The CDR3 extends over 15 amino acids. CDR3 coding DNA: TGTGCCAGCAGTCACGGACAGGGCGGGGATGAAAAACTGTTTTTT. Its translation is CASSHGQGGDEKLFF.

This chain links TRBV18 with TRBJ1-2; D remains ambiguous. V was trimmed by 3 bases and J by 8 bases, leaving 16 bases between them. Germline loops: CDR1 KGHSH, CDR2 LQKENI. This CDR3 is built from 14 residues. CDR3 sequence: CASSPVSPMRGYTF. CDR3 coding DNA: TGTGCCAGCTCACCCGTTAGCCCTATGAGAGGCTACACCTTC.

This clone has a handful of counts. The V gene is TRBV12-5, the J gene TRBJ1-6; no reliable D call. CDR3 size: 14 residues. CDR1 LGHNT and CDR2 FRNRAP come from the germline V gene. Trimming removed 5 bases from V and 3 bases from J, with 8 bases in between. CDR3 nucleotides: TGTGCTAGTGGTCCTAATAACTATAATTCACCCCTCCACTTT. Translating it yields CASGPNNYNSPLHF.

The genes are TRBV19 and TRBJ2-3; 8 nucleotides agree with TRBD1. V lost 3 bases to trimming and J lost 2 bases; unmatched junction nucleotides: 4. The germline gives CDR1 LNHDA, CDR2 SQIVND (reference sequence). The CDR3 is made up of 15 amino acids. This chain's CDR3 is CASSMAGGTTDTQYF. In nucleotides, the CDR3 is TGTGCCAGTAGTATGGCAGGGGGCACCACAGATACGCAGTATTTT.

The chain recombines TRBV7-6 with TRBJ2-1; 12 bases match TRBD2. The CDR3 covers 16 residues. The germline V gene encodes CDR1 SGHVS and CDR2 FNYEAQ. V shed 5 bases, J shed 3 bases, and the junction held 5 bases outside the gene matches. CDR3 region: CASSPVTSGGYNEQFF. In nucleotides, the CDR3 is TGTGCCAGCAGCCCCGTGACTAGCGGGGGCTACAATGAGCAGTTCTTC.

CDR3 loop: CASSSRGAPSTDTQYF. As DNA, the CDR3 is TGTGCCAGCAGCTCTAGGGGGGCACCTAGCACAGATACGCAGTATTTT. The rearrangement uses TRBV13 and TRBJ2-3; D might be TRBD1 or TRBD2, each matching 6 bases. This CDR3 spans 16 amino acids. The germline V gene has CDR1 PRHDT and CDR2 FYEKMQ (reference sequence). The V and J ends lost 4 bases and 0 bases respectively, with 14 bases between them.

The DNA for the CDR3 is TGTGCCAGCAGCTTAAGGGGGACTAGCGGGTTCACAGATACGCAGTATTTT. Translating gives CASSLRGTSGFTDTQYF. The V call is TRBV11-3, the J call TRBJ2-3; 12 nucleotides match TRBD2. V was pared by 2 bases and J by 2 bases, with 5 bases of the junction left unmatched. The germline V gene has CDR1 SGHNT and CDR2 YENEEA. CDR3 length equals 17 residues.

CDR3 residues: CASRPRQATEAFF. The CDR3 DNA is TGTGCCAGCAGACCCCGACAGGCGACTGAAGCTTTCTTT. The rearrangement joins TRBV3-1 (or the pseudogene TRBV3-2) to TRBJ1-1; the D gene is possibly TRBD1 (6 bases). CDR3 length equals 13 residues. V lost 6 bases and J lost 5, with 13 bases in between. CDR1 is LGHDT and CDR2 is YNNKEL in the germline V gene (reference sequence).

This chain connects TRBV19 to TRBJ2-3, with a possible D match to TRBD2 (5 bases). Germline values: CDR1 LNHDA, CDR2 SQIVND (reference sequence). The length of the CDR3 is 14 residues. V was shortened by 5 bases and J by 4 bases, with 13 bases between the two germline ends. CDR3 residues: CASSPRTGADTQYF. CDR3 sequence (DNA): TGTGCCAGTAGTCCCCGGACTGGGGCAGATACGCAGTATTTT. The entire variable domain, with the rest obtained from reference TRBV19 and TRBJ2-3, is as follows: DGGITQSPKYLFRKEGQNVTLSCEQNLNHDAMYWYRQDPGQGLRLIYYSQIVNDFQKGDIAEGYSVSREKKESFPLTVTSAQKNPTAFYLCASSPRTGADTQYFGPGTRLTVL.

Points on this clone: Other DNA sequences in this sample translate to the same CDR3. The J gene is TRBJ1-5, the V gene TRBV19; D remains ambiguous. The germline V and J ends were trimmed by 1 base and 0 bases, with 4 bases remaining between them. The CDR3 runs to 14 residues. Germline V lookup: CDR1 LNHDA, CDR2 SQIVND (reference sequence). In nucleotides, the CDR3 is TGTGCCAGTAGTATAGGATATAGCAATCAGCCCCAGCATTTT. It is translated as CASSIGYSNQPQHF.

V and J are TRBV5-1 and TRBJ2-3; tentative D call: TRBD2 (7 bases). The V and J ends lost 4 bases and 4 bases respectively, with 19 bases between them. The length of the CDR3 is 16 residues. CDR1 SGHRS and CDR2 YFSETQ come from the germline V gene. CDR3 in amino acids: CASSPWSGAGADTQYF. CDR3 DNA sequence: TGCGCCAGCAGCCCCTGGTCAGGGGCGGGGGCAGATACGCAGTATTTT.

This chain joins TRBV18 and TRBJ2-1; the match to TRBD1 covers 7 bases. The CDR3 loop spans 15 amino acids. Germline lookup yields CDR1 KGHSH and CDR2 LQKENI. J was trimmed by 2 bases and V by 4 bases; bases with no gene match: 5. CDR3 protein: CASSLQGLAYNEQFF. CDR3 nucleotide sequence: TGTGCCAGCTCACTACAGGGGTTGGCCTACAATGAGCAGTTCTTC.

Concerning this clone itself: The identical CDR3 is also encoded by other nucleotide sequences in the sample. The chain combines TRBV5-1 with TRBJ1-1; D possibly corresponds to TRBD1 (6 bases). Germline V gene data show CDR1 as SGHRS and CDR2 as YFSETQ. There are 13 residues in the CDR3. V shed 3 bases and J shed 5 bases, with 11 bases lying between them. CDR3 in amino acids: CASSSQGGTEAFF. CDR3 coding DNA: TGCGCCAGCAGCTCCCAAGGGGGAACTGAAGCTTTCTTT. Full variable domain (rest looked up from reference TRBV5-1 and TRBJ1-1): KAGVTQTPRYLIKTRGQQVTLSCSPISGHRSVSWYQQTPGQGLQFLFEYFSETQRNKGNFPGRFSGRQFSNSRSEMNVSTLELGDSALYLCASSSQGGTEAFFGQGTRLTVV.

As DNA, the CDR3 is TGTGCCAGCAGCTTCACAGGAGGGTCTGGAAACACCATATATTTT. Protein sequence: CASSFTGGSGNTIYF. This chain connects TRBV11-2 to TRBJ1-3, with D possibly being TRBD1 (5 bases). Trimming removed 3 bases from V and 1 base from J, with 10 bases in between. CDR3 length: 15 residues. Germline CDR1 reads SGHAT; CDR2 reads FQNNGV.